Listed below are T cell receptor beta chains from one sample, sequenced in a study of T cell responses to AZD1222 COVID-19 vaccine. Measured with immunoSEQ multiplex PCR; TCRdb has only the in-frame clones, and not every one. The sample consists of roughly 58,000 clones, about 85% of them appearing once. Sequenced material: peripheral blood, taken on day 0 of MenACWY control vaccination. These receptor sequences come from an adult in good health. Each CDR3 is given with its conserved first and last residue. Fields, in order: clone size, J gene, D gene, V gene, CDR3 protein, CDR3 DNA. A D gene is named only where the DNA matches it firmly. Rows give clone size only sometimes, using once, few, many, or a class for an expanded clone.

clone_size: NA
j_call: TRBJ1-5
d_call: TRBD1
v_call: TRBV6-2/TRBV6-3
cdr3_aa: CASSRVGQGNQPQHF
cdr3_nt: TGTGCCAGCAGTCGAGTTGGACAGGGGAATCAGCCCCAGCATTTT

clone_size: NA
j_call: TRBJ1-2
d_call: TRBD1
v_call: TRBV30
cdr3_aa: CAWAGTAPGYGYTF
cdr3_nt: TGTGCCTGGGCTGGGACAGCCCCCGGTTATGGCTACACCTTC

clone_size: NA
j_call: TRBJ1-4
d_call: TRBD1
v_call: TRBV27
cdr3_aa: CASSWTGQQKLFF
cdr3_nt: TGTGCCAGCAGTTGGACGGGACAGCAAAAACTGTTTTTT

clone_size: once
j_call: TRBJ1-6
d_call: NA
v_call: TRBV2
cdr3_aa: CASSDEVPMNSPLHF
cdr3_nt: TGTGCCAGCAGTGACGAGGTCCCCATGAATTCACCCCTCCACTTT

clone_size: NA
j_call: TRBJ2-2
d_call: NA
v_call: TRBV15
cdr3_aa: CATSRLGTGELFF
cdr3_nt: TGTGCCACCAGCAGACTAGGCACCGGGGAGCTGTTTTTT

clone_size: NA
j_call: TRBJ2-5
d_call: NA
v_call: TRBV19
cdr3_aa: CASSLAGAETQYF
cdr3_nt: TGTGCCAGTAGTCTGGCGGGGGCAGAGACCCAGTACTTC

clone_size: NA
j_call: TRBJ1-5
d_call: NA
v_call: TRBV6-5
cdr3_aa: CASSLTGKYQPQHF
cdr3_nt: TGTGCCAGCAGTTTAACAGGGAAGTATCAGCCCCAGCATTTT

clone_size: NA
j_call: TRBJ2-2
d_call: TRBD2
v_call: TRBV7-2
cdr3_aa: CASSLGVAGGANTGELFF
cdr3_nt: TGTGCCAGCAGCTTAGGGGTAGCGGGAGGGGCGAACACCGGGGAGCTGTTTTTT

clone_size: NA
j_call: TRBJ2-5
d_call: NA
v_call: TRBV27
cdr3_aa: CASSWGDQETQYF
cdr3_nt: TGTGCCAGCAGTTGGGGAGACCAAGAGACCCAGTACTTC

clone_size: NA
j_call: TRBJ2-2
d_call: TRBD2
v_call: TRBV6-2/TRBV6-3
cdr3_aa: CASSTKTGLAVGTGELFF
cdr3_nt: TGTGCCAGCAGCACTAAAACCGGACTAGCGGTGGGCACCGGGGAGCTGTTTTTT

clone_size: NA
j_call: TRBJ2-1
d_call: NA
v_call: TRBV19
cdr3_aa: CASSIVNSKGNEQFF
cdr3_nt: TGTGCCAGTAGTATAGTAAACTCGAAAGGCAATGAGCAGTTCTTC

clone_size: NA
j_call: TRBJ2-3
d_call: TRBD1
v_call: TRBV7-8
cdr3_aa: CASSLAPGPGTGVDTQYF
cdr3_nt: TGTGCCAGCAGCTTAGCGCCTGGTCCCGGGACAGGGGTAGATACGCAGTATTTT

clone_size: once
j_call: TRBJ2-1
d_call: NA
v_call: TRBV7-2
cdr3_aa: CASSLIADAYNEQFF
cdr3_nt: TGTGCCAGCAGCTTGATAGCGGACGCCTACAATGAGCAGTTCTTC

clone_size: NA
j_call: TRBJ2-3
d_call: NA
v_call: TRBV7-9
cdr3_aa: CASSPKDTQYF
cdr3_nt: TGTGCCAGCAGCCCCAAAGATACGCAGTATTTT

clone_size: NA
j_call: TRBJ2-7
d_call: TRBD1
v_call: TRBV5-1
cdr3_aa: CASSQAGTGGKGEQYF
cdr3_nt: TGCGCCAGCAGCCAAGCCGGGACAGGGGGCAAGGGCGAGCAGTACTTC

clone_size: NA
j_call: TRBJ1-1
d_call: NA
v_call: TRBV6-4
cdr3_aa: CASSGGYNTEAFF
cdr3_nt: TGTGCCAGCAGTGGGGGATATAACACTGAAGCTTTCTTT

clone_size: NA
j_call: TRBJ2-2
d_call: NA
v_call: TRBV6-1
cdr3_aa: CASSEALGVNTGELFF
cdr3_nt: TGTGCCAGCAGTGAAGCCTTGGGCGTAAACACCGGGGAGCTGTTTTTT

clone_size: NA
j_call: TRBJ1-4
d_call: NA
v_call: TRBV2
cdr3_aa: CASGGTLATNEKLFF
cdr3_nt: TGTGCCAGCGGGGGGACACTTGCAACTAATGAAAAACTGTTTTTT

clone_size: NA
j_call: TRBJ1-2
d_call: NA
v_call: TRBV4-2
cdr3_aa: CASSQDGGGPYGYTF
cdr3_nt: TGTGCCAGCAGCCAAGATGGGGGGGGGCCATATGGCTACACCTTC

clone_size: NA
j_call: TRBJ2-1
d_call: TRBD2
v_call: TRBV7-2
cdr3_aa: CASSKRTSGSYNEQFF
cdr3_nt: TGTGCCAGCAGCAAACGGACTAGCGGGAGTTACAATGAGCAGTTCTTC

clone_size: NA
j_call: TRBJ2-3
d_call: NA
v_call: TRBV7-8
cdr3_aa: CASSPYTDTQYF
cdr3_nt: TGTGCCAGCAGCCCGTACACAGATACGCAGTATTTT

clone_size: NA
j_call: TRBJ1-5
d_call: NA
v_call: TRBV28
cdr3_aa: CASSFEPSNGGPQHF
cdr3_nt: TGTGCCAGCAGTTTTGAACCTAGCAACGGGGGGCCCCAGCATTTT

clone_size: NA
j_call: TRBJ2-3
d_call: TRBD2
v_call: TRBV6-4
cdr3_aa: CASSRLAGRTDTQYF
cdr3_nt: TGTGCCAGCAGTCGACTAGCGGGGCGCACAGATACGCAGTATTTT

clone_size: NA
j_call: TRBJ2-1
d_call: TRBD2
v_call: TRBV6-2/TRBV6-3
cdr3_aa: CASSYSGTSGTPYNEQFF
cdr3_nt: TGTGCCAGCAGTTACTCCGGGACTAGCGGCACCCCCTACAATGAGCAGTTCTTC

clone_size: few
j_call: TRBJ1-2
d_call: TRBD1
v_call: TRBV5-6
cdr3_aa: CASSFPGTGGRYGYTF
cdr3_nt: TGTGCCAGCAGCTTCCCGGGAACAGGGGGCCGCTATGGCTACACCTTC

clone_size: NA
j_call: TRBJ1-3
d_call: NA
v_call: TRBV7-9
cdr3_aa: CASSLAQTGTGNTIYF
cdr3_nt: TGTGCCAGCAGCTTAGCGCAAACAGGGACTGGAAACACCATATATTTT

clone_size: NA
j_call: TRBJ1-2
d_call: NA
v_call: TRBV28
cdr3_aa: CASSSPASYGYTF
cdr3_nt: TGTGCCAGCAGTTCCCCGGCGTCCTATGGCTACACCTTC

clone_size: NA
j_call: TRBJ1-1
d_call: TRBD1
v_call: TRBV19
cdr3_aa: CASSPLDRAEAFF
cdr3_nt: TGTGCCAGTAGTCCACTCGACAGGGCTGAAGCTTTCTTT

clone_size: few
j_call: TRBJ1-5
d_call: NA
v_call: TRBV5-5
cdr3_aa: CASSLDAGTHQPQHF
cdr3_nt: TGTGCCAGCAGCTTGGATGCAGGGACGCATCAGCCCCAGCATTTT

clone_size: NA
j_call: TRBJ2-3
d_call: NA
v_call: TRBV6-5
cdr3_aa: CASNPSDSTDTQYF
cdr3_nt: TGTGCCAGCAATCCTAGCGATAGCACAGATACGCAGTATTTT

clone_size: NA
j_call: TRBJ2-3
d_call: NA
v_call: TRBV21-1
cdr3_aa: CASIVAGGRTDTQYF
cdr3_nt: TGTGCCAGCATAGTGGCGGGAGGACGCACAGATACGCAGTATTTT

clone_size: NA
j_call: TRBJ1-6
d_call: NA
v_call: TRBV28
cdr3_aa: CASSFRSSYNSPLHF
cdr3_nt: TGTGCCAGCAGTTTCCGGAGCTCCTATAATTCACCCCTCCACTTT

clone_size: once
j_call: TRBJ1-5
d_call: NA
v_call: TRBV24-1
cdr3_aa: CATSDFSSNQPQHF
cdr3_nt: TGTGCCACCAGTGATTTTTCCAGCAATCAGCCCCAGCATTTT

clone_size: NA
j_call: TRBJ2-1
d_call: TRBD1
v_call: TRBV4-2
cdr3_aa: CASSQSGQGQFF
cdr3_nt: TGTGCCAGCAGCCAATCTGGACAGGGGCAGTTCTTC

clone_size: once
j_call: TRBJ1-5
d_call: TRBD1
v_call: TRBV27
cdr3_aa: CASSLYRGHQPQHF
cdr3_nt: TGTGCCAGCAGTTTATACAGGGGGCATCAGCCCCAGCATTTT

clone_size: medium-sized
j_call: TRBJ1-1
d_call: TRBD1
v_call: TRBV19
cdr3_aa: CASSRGQVNTEAFF
cdr3_nt: TGTGCCAGTAGTCGGGGACAGGTGAACACTGAAGCTTTCTTT

clone_size: once
j_call: TRBJ1-1
d_call: NA
v_call: TRBV5-8
cdr3_aa: CASSPPQGRRNTEAFF
cdr3_nt: TGTGCCAGCAGCCCACCACAGGGTAGGCGGAATACTGAAGCTTTCTTT

clone_size: NA
j_call: TRBJ1-2
d_call: TRBD1
v_call: TRBV7-9
cdr3_aa: CASSPTGTAGYGYTF
cdr3_nt: TGTGCCAGCAGCCCGACCGGGACAGCGGGCTATGGCTACACCTTC

clone_size: NA
j_call: TRBJ1-4
d_call: NA
v_call: TRBV2
cdr3_aa: CASRLTGAANEKLFF
cdr3_nt: TGTGCCAGCAGACTGACAGGAGCGGCTAATGAAAAACTGTTTTTT

clone_size: NA
j_call: TRBJ2-5
d_call: TRBD2
v_call: TRBV15
cdr3_aa: CATSSGITSGSGTQYF
cdr3_nt: TGTGCCACCAGCAGTGGTATCACTAGCGGAAGTGGGACCCAGTACTTC

clone_size: NA
j_call: TRBJ1-1
d_call: NA
v_call: TRBV9
cdr3_aa: CASSVSGTSTEAFF
cdr3_nt: TGTGCCAGCAGCGTATCGGGGACAAGCACTGAAGCTTTCTTT

clone_size: NA
j_call: TRBJ2-7
d_call: TRBD2
v_call: TRBV3-1/TRBV3-2
cdr3_aa: CASSQGGGYEQYF
cdr3_nt: TGTGCCAGCAGCCAAGGGGGGGGCTACGAGCAGTACTTC

clone_size: once
j_call: TRBJ1-4
d_call: NA
v_call: TRBV18
cdr3_aa: CASSPRGQGSNEKLFF
cdr3_nt: TGTGCCAGCTCACCAAGAGGTCAGGGCTCTAATGAAAAACTGTTTTTT

clone_size: NA
j_call: TRBJ1-1
d_call: NA
v_call: TRBV5-1
cdr3_aa: CASSLRQGRMNTEAFF
cdr3_nt: TGCGCCAGCAGCTTGCGGCAGGGGCGAATGAACACTGAAGCTTTCTTT

clone_size: NA
j_call: TRBJ1-6
d_call: NA
v_call: TRBV18
cdr3_aa: CASSGDGDSPLHF
cdr3_nt: TGTGCCAGCTCAGGGGATGGGGATTCACCCCTCCACTTT

clone_size: NA
j_call: TRBJ2-7
d_call: NA
v_call: TRBV9
cdr3_aa: CASSPRPFPYEQYF
cdr3_nt: TGTGCCAGCAGCCCACGACCGTTCCCCTACGAGCAGTACTTC

clone_size: NA
j_call: TRBJ2-7
d_call: TRBD1
v_call: TRBV13
cdr3_aa: CASSPGTGGYEQYF
cdr3_nt: TGTGCCAGCAGCCCCGGGACAGGGGGCTACGAGCAGTACTTC

clone_size: few
j_call: TRBJ2-2
d_call: NA
v_call: TRBV20-1
cdr3_aa: CSASADTGELFF
cdr3_nt: TGCAGTGCTAGTGCGGACACCGGGGAGCTGTTTTTT

clone_size: NA
j_call: TRBJ1-3
d_call: NA
v_call: TRBV7-9
cdr3_aa: CASSPQSVGNTIYF
cdr3_nt: TGTGCCAGCAGCCCTCAGTCCGTTGGAAACACCATATATTTT

clone_size: NA
j_call: TRBJ2-5
d_call: TRBD2
v_call: TRBV9
cdr3_aa: CASSITSGRRETQYF
cdr3_nt: TGTGCCAGCAGCATCACAAGCGGGAGGAGGGAGACCCAGTACTTC

clone_size: once
j_call: TRBJ2-6
d_call: TRBD1
v_call: TRBV5-1
cdr3_aa: CASSLLGTGGSGANVLTF
cdr3_nt: TGCGCCAGCAGCCTCTTGGGGACAGGGGGCTCTGGGGCCAACGTCCTGACTTTC

clone_size: few
j_call: TRBJ1-1
d_call: NA
v_call: TRBV7-9
cdr3_aa: CASIVVSNTEAFF
cdr3_nt: TGTGCCAGCATCGTAGTCTCGAACACTGAAGCTTTCTTT

clone_size: NA
j_call: TRBJ2-3
d_call: NA
v_call: TRBV29-1
cdr3_aa: CSASPAGQQEFTQYF
cdr3_nt: TGCAGCGCCTCGCCGGCAGGCCAACAAGAGTTTACGCAGTATTTT